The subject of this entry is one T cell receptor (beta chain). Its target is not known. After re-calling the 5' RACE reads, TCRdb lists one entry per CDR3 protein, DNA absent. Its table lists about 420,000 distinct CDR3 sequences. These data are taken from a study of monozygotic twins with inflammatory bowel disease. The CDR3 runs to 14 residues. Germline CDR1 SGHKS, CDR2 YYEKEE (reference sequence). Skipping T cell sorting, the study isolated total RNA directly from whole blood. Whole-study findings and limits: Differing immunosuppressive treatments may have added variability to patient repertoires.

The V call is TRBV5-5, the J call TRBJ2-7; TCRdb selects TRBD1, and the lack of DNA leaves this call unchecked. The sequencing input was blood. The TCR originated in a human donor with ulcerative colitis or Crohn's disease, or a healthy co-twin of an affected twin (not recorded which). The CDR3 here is CASSLFRDAYEQYF.